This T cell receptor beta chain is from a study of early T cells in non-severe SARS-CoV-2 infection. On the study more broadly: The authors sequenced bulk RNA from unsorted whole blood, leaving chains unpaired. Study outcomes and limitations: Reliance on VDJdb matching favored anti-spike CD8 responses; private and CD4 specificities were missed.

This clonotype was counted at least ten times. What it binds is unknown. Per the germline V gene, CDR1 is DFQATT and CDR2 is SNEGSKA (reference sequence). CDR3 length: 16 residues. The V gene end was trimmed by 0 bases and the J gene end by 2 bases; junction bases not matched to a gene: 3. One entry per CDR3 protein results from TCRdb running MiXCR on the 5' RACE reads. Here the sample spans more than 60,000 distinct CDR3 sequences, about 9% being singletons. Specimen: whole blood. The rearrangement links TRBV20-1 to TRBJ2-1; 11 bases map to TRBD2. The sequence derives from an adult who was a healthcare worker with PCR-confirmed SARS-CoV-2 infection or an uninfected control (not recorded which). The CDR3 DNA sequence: TGCAGTGCTAGAGAGGGACTAGCGGATACCTACAATGAGCAGTTCTTC. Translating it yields CSAREGLADTYNEQFF.